This T cell receptor beta chain was obtained from a study of blood T cell repertoires in COVID-19. Turning to the study itself: T cells, B-cell-depleted T cells, or PBMCs provided the cDNA or gDNA that served as material.

CDR3 length: 13 amino acids. V was shortened by 6 bases and J by 10 bases, with 13 bases between the two germline ends. Per the germline V gene, CDR1 is MGHDK and CDR2 is SYGVNS. Method: immunoSEQ multiplex PCR; TCRdb's copy keeps in-frame clones and lacks some. In the table there are around 250,000 clones, around 88% of which are singletons. The V call is TRBV25-1, the J call TRBJ1-6; TRBD1 might be the D (6 bases). Sequences were obtained from peripheral blood. The sequence derives from a man aged 80 or over with acute or convalescent COVID-19. CDR3: CASSGTTGSPLHF. CDR3 coding DNA: TGTGCCAGCAGCGGGACGACAGGATCACCCCTCCACTTT.